Listed here are 15 T cell receptor beta chains from one sample, sequenced in a study of blood T cell repertoires in COVID-19. Here immunoSEQ multiplex PCR was the method, and the copy in TCRdb shows in-frame clones only, minus some. The repertoire holds around 290,000 clones, with about nine tenths as singletons. What was sequenced was PBMCs or T cells enriched from blood (not recorded which). The receptors shown here come from a woman in her forties who had recovered from COVID-19.

This clone appeared a few times. This sequence joins TRBV5-4 and TRBJ2-2; D not resolved. Germline lookup yields CDR1 SGHNT and CDR2 YYREEE (reference sequence). V lost 0 bases and J lost 7, with 10 bases in between. This CDR3 is 14 amino acids long. The chain's CDR3 is CASSLALERGELFF. In nucleotides, the CDR3 is TGTGCCAGCAGCTTGGCCCTGGAGCGCGGGGAGCTGTTTTTT.

V and J are TRBV5-1 and TRBJ1-1, with D possibly TRBD1 on 5 matching bases. The CDR3 contains 15 residues. Germline V lookup: CDR1 SGHRS, CDR2 YFSETQ. Trimming cost V 5 bases and J 4 bases, with 18 bases left between them. CDR3 region: CASSWEGDRATEAFF. The CDR3 coding sequence is TGCGCCAGCAGTTGGGAGGGCGACAGAGCCACTGAAGCTTTCTTT.

This chain connects TRBV30 to TRBJ2-1, with 10 bases lining up with TRBD2. Germline V CDR1 and CDR2: GTSNPN, SVGIG (reference sequence). Losses at the gene ends were 1 base for V and 4 bases for J; bases not matched to a gene: 7. The CDR3 runs to 16 residues. DNA for the CDR3: TGTGCCTGGAGTGGGGCTAGCGGGAGACCTTACAATGAGCAGTTCTTC. Protein product: CAWSGASGRPYNEQFF.

J is TRBJ2-7 and V is TRBV6-1; D gene unclear. The CDR3 length is 15 residues. With 1 base removed from V and 3 bases from J, the gap between germline ends came to 13 bases. CDR1 is MNHNS, CDR2 SASEGT, per germline. CDR3 region: CASSEGYGGFYEQYF. CDR3 nucleotide sequence: TGTGCCAGCAGTGAAGGGTATGGCGGTTTCTACGAGCAGTACTTC.

The J gene is TRBJ2-5, the V gene TRBV2, with D uncertain. Germline assignment: CDR1 SNHLY and CDR2 FYNNEI. The CDR3 is made up of 13 amino acids. Trimming pared 1 base from V and 1 base from J, leaving 4 bases between. In DNA, the CDR3 is TGTGCCAGCAGTGAAGGACTCCAAGAGACCCAGTACTTC. This encodes CASSEGLQETQYF.

This clone appeared a single time. The chain carries TRBV5-4 and TRBJ2-7; a possible D gene is TRBD2 (5 bases). From germline, CDR1 is SGHNT and CDR2 YYREEE (reference sequence). The V end lost 4 bases, the J end lost 4 bases, and 18 bases lay between the germline ends. This CDR3 is built from 15 residues. In DNA form, the CDR3 reads TGTGCCAGCAGCGAGTATACTAGTAGAACATACGAGCAGTACTTC. As protein: CASSEYTSRTYEQYF.

This clone was observed once. The rearrangement uses TRBV4-3 and TRBJ1-4, with 7 bases matching TRBD1. This CDR3 has 15 amino acids. V lost 0 bases and J lost 5; bases outside the gene matches: 3. Germline V CDR1 and CDR2: LGHNA, YSLEER. The CDR3 bases are TGCGCCAGCAGCCAAGAGACAGGGCGAAATGAAAAACTGTTTTTT. Its translation: CASSQETGRNEKLFF.

The chain joins TRBV11-2 to TRBJ1-5; the match to TRBD1 covers 7 bases. Per the germline V gene, CDR1 is SGHAT and CDR2 is FQNNGV. Trimming cost V 2 bases and J 10 bases; bases outside gene matches: 5. The CDR3 spans 13 residues. CDR3 bases: TGTGCCAGCAGCTTAACGACAGGGCCACCCCAGCATTTT. It is translated as CASSLTTGPPQHF.

This clone was observed a handful of times. The rearrangement links TRBV7-9 to TRBJ1-2; 9 bases line up with TRBD1. CDR1 is SEHNR, CDR2 FQNEAQ, per germline (reference sequence). The CDR3 consists of 13 residues. The V and J ends lost 4 bases and 6 bases, in that order; junction bases with no gene match: 3. This CDR3 reads CASSWTGDHGYTF. CDR3 nucleotide sequence: TGTGCCAGCAGCTGGACAGGGGATCATGGCTACACCTTC.

Comment on this clone: A read error may account for a junction end that differs from germline. The chain uses TRBV7-7 and TRBJ1-2; D unclear. The CDR3 totals 15 residues. Germline V gene data show CDR1 as SSHAT and CDR2 as FNYEAQ (reference sequence). CDR3 amino acids: CASSFRGRGDYGYTF. CDR3 sequence (DNA): TGTGCTAGCAGCTTTCGAGGACGGGGAGACTATGGCTACACCTTC.

This chain uses TRBV3-1 (or the pseudogene TRBV3-2) with TRBJ1-5, with 10 bases lining up with TRBD1. Germline CDR1 is LGHDT and CDR2 is YNNKEL (reference sequence). The CDR3 is made up of 14 amino acids. The trim removed 6 bases at V and 5 bases at J, leaving 4 bases unmatched. In nucleotides, the CDR3 is TGTGCCAGCAGTTTCGGGACAGGGGATCAGCCCCAGCATTTT. It codes for CASSFGTGDQPQHF.

The rearrangement uses TRBV7-9 and TRBJ2-4; 7 bases align to TRBD2. The ends lost 4 bases at V and 1 base at J; junction bases unmatched: 10. Per germline, CDR1 SEHNR and CDR2 FQNEAQ (reference sequence). The CDR3 consists of 17 residues. The DNA of the CDR3 is TGTGCCAGCAGCTCTTCAGGACTAGGGTTCGCCAAAAACATTCAGTACTTC. It yields the protein CASSSSGLGFAKNIQYF.

CDR3 protein: CAWSVNRGTEAFF. The CDR3 bases are TGTGCCTGGAGTGTGAACAGGGGGACTGAAGCTTTCTTT. This sequence joins TRBV30 and TRBJ1-1, with TRBD1 matching 8 bases. With V trimmed by 0 bases and J by 5 bases, 2 bases remained unmatched. This CDR3 region has 13 residues. Germline CDR1 reads GTSNPN; CDR2 reads SVGIG (reference sequence).

This chain uses TRBV19 with TRBJ2-3, with 8 bases fitting TRBD2. From germline, CDR1 is LNHDA and CDR2 SQIVND (reference sequence). The CDR3 covers 16 residues. The V gene end was trimmed by 4 bases and the J gene end by 9 bases; junction bases not matched to a gene: 15. DNA for the CDR3: TGTGCCAGTAGTACCCCCCTGAACGGGGGGGCGAGGACGCAGTATTTT. It codes for CASSTPLNGGARTQYF. The complete variable domain, with remaining parts taken from reference TRBV19 and TRBJ2-3, reads DGGITQSPKYLFRKEGQNVTLSCEQNLNHDAMYWYRQDPGQGLRLIYYSQIVNDFQKGDIAEGYSVSREKKESFPLTVTSAQKNPTAFYLCASSTPLNGGARTQYFGPGTRLTVL.

This rearrangement joins TRBV25-1 to TRBJ1-1; 8 positions agree with TRBD1. Trimming cost V 3 bases and J 1 base; bases outside gene matches: 4. Germline lookup yields CDR1 MGHDK and CDR2 SYGVNS. The CDR3 has 15 amino acids. DNA of the CDR3: TGTGCCAGCAGTGAGTTCACAGGGGGGAACACTGAAGCTTTCTTT. This gives the protein CASSEFTGGNTEAFF.